These 25 T cell receptor beta chains were sequenced from one sample in a study of T-cell reconstitution after alpha-beta-depleted transplantation in children (dated by TCRdb to the mid-2010s). Interpreted using the paper, the treatment or condition label stands for: allogeneic hematopoietic cell transplantation with graft depleted of TCRalphabeta T cells and CD19 B cells. Preparation of the library involved PCR. For sequencing, an Illumina HiSeq 2500 was employed. TCR library preparation used molecular barcoding, with unique molecular identifiers applied to normalize quantification of the TCRbeta repertoire. TCRdb passed the public sequencing reads through fastp at Q25 and MiXCR, retaining productive beta sequences. Each entry is one CDR3 protein sequence, shown with its most common DNA and genes. The sample data list 500,000 or so distinct CDR3 sequences, and 9.5% to 12% of these were observed just once. Less than 15% of the sample comes from the top ten.

Sequencing was performed on PBMCs, mostly from graft donor cells, taken 180 days after TCRalphabeta/CD19-depleted stem cell transplant. These receptors were collected from a female patient aged 2 to 10 who had a stem cell transplant for aplastic anemia, so the T cells may come from the graft donor.

V and J are TRBV9 and TRBJ1-5; no clear D. Trimming pared 4 bases from V and 4 bases from J, leaving 12 bases between. The CDR3 has 14 amino acids. Germline V gene sequence: CDR1 SGDLS, CDR2 YYNGEE. For the CDR3, the DNA is TGTGCCAGCAGCTTATCGGGGATGAATCAGCCCCAGCATTTT. Protein: CASSLSGMNQPQHF.

This clonotype turned up a few times. This chain joins TRBV20-1 and TRBJ2-4, with a tentative D call TRBD2 (6 bases). Germline loops: CDR1 DFQATT, CDR2 SNEGSKA (reference sequence). The germline V and J ends were trimmed by 1 base and 7 bases, with 14 bases remaining between them. The CDR3 consists of 14 residues. For the CDR3, the DNA is TGCAGTGCTAGAGCGGTTGGGAGGCTGAACATTCAGTACTTC. Residues: CSARAVGRLNIQYF.

The sample holds many counts of this clonotype. A junction end diverges from the germline sequence, so it may reflect a read error. V usage is TRBV7-2 and J usage is TRBJ2-6; TRBD2 agrees at 7 bases. The length of the CDR3 is 15 residues. The V gene's germline CDR1 is SGHTA and CDR2 FQGNSA. CDR3 DNA: TGCGCCAGCAGCTTGGGGGGGACCGGGGCCAACGTCCTGACTTTC. This gives the protein CASSLGGTGANVLTF.

The chain joins TRBV5-1 to TRBJ2-1; D is possibly TRBD1 (5 bases). The CDR3 is made up of 15 amino acids. CDR1 is SGHRS and CDR2 is YFSETQ in the germline V gene. V was clipped by 0 bases and J by 6 bases, with 13 bases between them. The CDR3 coding sequence is TGCGCCAGCAGCTTGGACAGGTCGGCAAGCAATGAGCAGTTCTTC. This sequence encodes CASSLDRSASNEQFF.

The genes are TRBV12-3 or TRBV12-4 and TRBJ2-1, with unresolved D. Trimming took 5 bases from V and 10 from J, leaving 9 bases between them. The CDR3 length is 11 residues. In DNA form, the CDR3 reads TGTGCCAGCAGTCCCCGGTTAGAGCAGTTCTTC. Protein sequence: CASSPRLEQFF.

The sample holds a few counts of this clonotype. This chain joins TRBV3-1 and TRBJ2-7; D assignment may be TRBD1 or TRBD2 (5 bases each). There are 16 residues in the CDR3. Trimming removed 4 bases at V and 0 bases at J, with 16 bases between. Germline V gene sequence: CDR1 LGHDT, CDR2 YNNKEL (reference sequence). CDR3 residues: CASSRSRDGVSYEQYV. CDR3 sequence (DNA): TGTGCCAGCAGCCGGAGCCGGGACGGGGTCTCCTACGAGCAGTACGTC.

This clonotype was found a few times. The genes are TRBV5-1 and TRBJ2-1; the D is unclear. Trimming removed 1 base at V and 5 bases at J, with 16 bases between. Germline V gene lookup returns CDR1 SGHRS and CDR2 YFSETQ. This CDR3 has 16 amino acids. The CDR3 DNA sequence: TGCGCCAGCAGCTTGAGGTTGGGGATTCAAGACAATGAGCAGTTCTTC. This sequence encodes CASSLRLGIQDNEQFF.

This clonotype has only a few counts. The rearrangement joins TRBV5-1 to TRBJ1-2; weak D call: TRBD1 (5 bases). CDR1 SGHRS and CDR2 YFSETQ come from the germline V gene. V was cut by 1 base and J by 2 bases, with 12 bases left in between. CDR3 size: 15 residues. CDR3 region: CASSLPGAGNYGYTF. The CDR3 region has the DNA TGCGCCAGCAGCTTGCCCGGGGCCGGGAACTATGGCTACACCTTC.

Only a few counts were recorded for this clonotype. The chain employs TRBV10-3 and TRBJ1-1, with a tentative D call TRBD1 (5 bases). The V end was cut by 11 bases, the J end by 5 bases, with 9 bases between. CDR1 and CDR2 from the germline V gene are ENHRY and SYGVKD. The CDR3 extends over 10 amino acids. The CDR3 is CAARTTEAFF. The CDR3, as DNA: TGTGCCGCCCGGACAACTGAAGCTTTCTTT.

This clonotype was picked up many times. CDR3 nucleotide sequence: TGTGCCAGCAGCCAACTGAAGAGCGGGAGGGATTACAATGAGCAGTTCTTC. Translation gives CASSQLKSGRDYNEQFF. The chain joins TRBV28 to TRBJ2-1; 10 positions match TRBD2. The CDR3 spans 17 residues. Germline trimming cut 6 bases from V and 4 bases from J; bases unmatched to any gene: 12. CDR1 is MDHEN and CDR2 is SYDVKM in the germline V gene.

V gene TRBV9 combines with J gene TRBJ2-7, with D possibly TRBD2 on 6 matching bases. This CDR3 is 14 amino acids long. V was clipped by 1 base and J by 2 bases, with 10 bases between them. CDR1 SGDLS and CDR2 YYNGEE come from the germline V gene. DNA of the CDR3: TGTGCCAGCAGCGTACGGGAGAACGCCTACGAGCAGTACTTC. Protein sequence: CASSVRENAYEQYF.

The chain couples TRBV12-3 or TRBV12-4 to TRBJ2-5, with 7 bases aligning to TRBD1. The CDR3 extends over 14 amino acids. Trimming took 4 bases from V and 2 from J; bases not matched to a gene: 4. The DNA of the CDR3 is TGTGCCAGCAGTTGGTCAGGGGGACAAGAGACCCAGTACTTC. Its protein is CASSWSGGQETQYF.

The CDR3 loop reads CASSPPPSSSYNEQFF. The CDR3 nucleotides are TGTGCCAGCAGCCCCCCTCCCTCGAGTTCCTACAATGAGCAGTTCTTC. The chain combines TRBV5-6 with TRBJ2-1; D is ambiguous. Germline V CDR1 and CDR2: SGHDT, YYEEEE. Trimming took 4 bases from V and 1 from J, leaving 15 bases between them. The CDR3 covers 16 residues.

This sequence joins TRBV5-1 and TRBJ2-1; D unclear. In germline, CDR1 is SGHRS, CDR2 YFSETQ. The CDR3 length is 17 residues. V was clipped by 2 bases and J by 0 bases, with 15 bases between them. Here the CDR3 reads CASSLRASELSYNEQFF. The DNA of the CDR3 is TGCGCCAGCAGCTTACGCGCCAGCGAACTCTCCTACAATGAGCAGTTCTTC.

The gene calls are TRBV7-2 and TRBJ1-3, with a weak D call TRBD1 (6 bases). V was cut by 2 bases and J by 0 bases, with 11 bases left in between. CDR1 SGHTA and CDR2 FQGNSA come from the germline V gene. CDR3 length equals 16 residues. The CDR3 sequence: CASSLTGAFSGNTIYF. The CDR3 DNA follows: TGTGCCAGCAGCTTAACGGGGGCCTTCTCTGGAAACACCATATATTTT.

This clonotype was seen more than once but under ten times. The chain employs TRBV7-2 and TRBJ1-5; TRBD1 matches at 8 bases. The J segment lost 3 bases and the V segment lost 5 bases, leaving 6 bases of the junction unmatched. The CDR3 consists of 15 residues. The germline CDR1 and CDR2 sequences are SGHTA and FQGNSA. CDR3 DNA: TGTGCCAGCAGCAACGGACAGGGACTCAATCAGCCCCAGCATTTT. This translates into CASSNGQGLNQPQHF.

This clonotype came up a few times. The chain has TRBV27 and TRBJ2-1, with D possibly being TRBD2 (6 bases). Trimming stripped 7 bases from V and 0 bases from J, with 19 bases between. The CDR3 sequence is 17 residues long. Germline V gives CDR1 MNHEY, CDR2 SMNVEV (reference sequence). CDR3 DNA: TGTGCCAGCAACTTGATAGAGGCGGGGAACTCCTACAATGAGCAGTTCTTC. Its protein product is CASNLIEAGNSYNEQFF.

This clonotype has just a few counts. This rearrangement joins TRBV30 to TRBJ2-3; D is possibly TRBD2 (5 bases). V gave up 3 bases and J gave up 4 bases, with 17 bases separating them. Germline V lookup: CDR1 GTSNPN, CDR2 SVGIG (reference sequence). The CDR3 has 15 residues. The CDR3 loop is CAWSRERGGADTQYF. The CDR3 nucleotides read TGTGCCTGGAGCCGAGAGCGAGGAGGCGCAGATACGCAGTATTTT. The whole variable domain, remainder taken from reference TRBV30 and TRBJ2-3, is SQTIHQWPATLVQPVGSPLSLECTVEGTSNPNLYWYRQAAGRGLQLLFYSVGIGQISSEVPQNLSASRPQDRQFILSSKKLLLSDSGFYLCAWSRERGGADTQYFGPGTRLTVL.

This clonotype has ten or more counts. The V call is TRBV12-3 or TRBV12-4, the J call TRBJ2-3; TRBD1 aligns across 9 bases. V lost 5 bases, J lost 2 bases, and 8 bases stayed unmatched. The CDR3 length is 16 residues. CDR3 nucleotide sequence: TGTGCCAGCAGTCGTCGGACAGGGGTTCCCACAGATACGCAGTATTTT. The encoded protein is CASSRRTGVPTDTQYF.

The V gene is TRBV12-5, the J gene TRBJ1-3; D is uncertain. V was shortened by 5 bases and J by 0 bases, with 8 bases between the two germline ends. CDR3 length: 14 residues. Germline V gene data show CDR1 as LGHNT and CDR2 as FRNRAP. The CDR3 region is CASGGGISGNTIYF. The CDR3 bases are TGTGCTAGTGGTGGAGGGATCTCTGGAAACACCATATATTTT.

The V and J genes are TRBV20-1 and TRBJ1-1; TRBD1 is a possible D gene (5 bases). This CDR3 is 14 amino acids long. V was cut by 1 base and J by 1 base, with 10 bases left in between. Germline values: CDR1 DFQATT, CDR2 SNEGSKA (reference sequence). In DNA form, the CDR3 reads TGCAGTGCTAGAGCGGGCGACAGGAACACTGAAGCTTTCTTT. Translating it yields CSARAGDRNTEAFF.

This clonotype was observed at least ten times. The chain carries TRBV29-1 and TRBJ2-7, with 7 bases identical to TRBD2. J lost 4 bases, V lost 0 bases, and 9 bases had no gene match. The V gene's germline CDR1 is SQVTM and CDR2 ANQGSEA. This CDR3 is built from 15 residues. CDR3 sequence (DNA): TGCAGCGTTGAAGAGGAGTGGGCGGGAGAATACGAGCAGTACTTC. It translates to CSVEEEWAGEYEQYF.

The V call is TRBV29-1, the J call TRBJ1-1; D is undetermined. This CDR3 comprises 12 residues. Deletions cut 1 base from V and 11 bases from J, with 14 bases between. Germline V gives CDR1 SQVTM, CDR2 ANQGSEA. The CDR3 reads CSVEGASRMAFF. The CDR3 region has the DNA TGCAGCGTTGAAGGGGCTTCCCGCATGGCTTTCTTT.

Ten or more counts support this clonotype. J is TRBJ2-5 and V is TRBV5-5, with 10 nucleotides matching TRBD1. The length of the CDR3 is 15 residues. Germline CDR1 reads SGHKS; CDR2 reads YYEKEE (reference sequence). Trimming cost V 2 bases and J 2 bases; bases outside gene matches: 3. DNA of the CDR3: TGTGCCAGCAGCTTTCGGACAGGGGGGCAAGAGACCCAGTACTTC. Translated, it gives CASSFRTGGQETQYF.

The chain joins TRBV29-1 to TRBJ1-2; D perhaps matches TRBD1 (5 bases). Germline CDR1 and CDR2: SQVTM and ANQGSEA. There are 14 residues in the CDR3. V lost 3 bases, J lost 7 bases, and 18 bases lay in between. CDR3 region: CSVERARAQGGYTF. The CDR3, as DNA: TGCAGCGTTGAGCGCGCCAGGGCCCAGGGTGGCTACACCTTC.